The 5 T cell receptor beta chains presented below share a single source sample, sequenced in a study of cytomegalovirus exposure and HLA in healthy donors. The study ran its PCR with 60 Vbeta and 13 Jbeta primers. TCRdb keeps only in-frame clones here, not all; method: immunoSEQ multiplex PCR. The sample carries some 180,000 clones, 9.5% to 15% recorded once. Specimen: PBMCs. All receptors derive from a man aged 50 or older in good health and CMV-seropositive.

This clone was detected only a few times. The V gene is TRBV2, the J gene TRBJ2-7, with TRBD1 matching over 9 bases. Germline-derived CDR1 and CDR2 are SNHLY and FYNNEI. This CDR3 is built from 14 residues. Unmatched junction bases numbered 5, after V lost 5 bases and J lost 3 bases. The CDR3: CASSYDRGVYEQYF. CDR3 in DNA: TGTGCCAGCAGTTATGACAGGGGGGTCTACGAGCAGTACTTC. Complete variable domain (other parts from reference TRBV2 and TRBJ2-7): EPEVTQTPSHQVTQMGQEVILRCVPISNHLYFYWYRQILGQKVEFLVSFYNNEISEKSEIFDDQFSVERPDGSNFTLKIRSTKLEDSAMYFCASSYDRGVYEQYFGPGTRLTVT.

This clone has just a few counts. The CDR3 does not end in the conserved phenylalanine or tryptophan, so this is likely a read error. CDR3 in DNA: TGCGACAGAAGCCACCTTGGGACCCCGGGAGCTTTCGTT. This sequence encodes CDRSHLGTPGAFV. V and J are TRBV4-3 and TRBJ1-1; TRBD1 might be the D (5 bases). This CDR3 is 13 amino acids long. Germline V gives CDR1 LGHNA, CDR2 YSLEER.

This clone was detected only a few times. The sample contains more than one DNA sequence encoding this CDR3. This chain joins TRBV6-1 and TRBJ1-1; D may be TRBD1 (5 bases). Germline CDR1 MNHNS, CDR2 SASEGT. Trimming cost V 8 bases and J 0 bases, with 10 bases left between them. The CDR3 runs 13 residues. The CDR3 sequence: CASLQGMNTEAFF. The CDR3 nucleotides are TGTGCCAGCCTTCAGGGAATGAACACTGAAGCTTTCTTT.

This clone was recorded a few times. The chain joins TRBV7-2 to TRBJ2-3; 9 bases match TRBD2. The CDR3 sequence is 18 residues long. The trim removed 5 bases at V and 4 bases at J, leaving 16 bases unmatched. In germline, CDR1 is SGHTA, CDR2 FQGNSA. The CDR3 bases are TGTGCCAGCAGCCCTAAGGGGCGGGGGGGCTCTTACGCAGATACGCAGTATTTT. Protein sequence: CASSPKGRGGSYADTQYF.

For the CDR3, the DNA is TGTGCCAGCAGCCCGCCCGGGACAGGGGCTTTCGAGCAGTACGTC. Protein: CASSPPGTGAFEQYV. The chain joins TRBV6-6 to TRBJ2-7; the match to TRBD1 covers 10 bases. Per the germline V gene, CDR1 is MNHNY and CDR2 is SVGAGI (reference sequence). The ends lost 6 bases at V and 6 bases at J; junction bases unmatched: 11. CDR3 length equals 15 residues.